The clone carrying this T cell receptor (beta chain) has only one observation. At the DNA level, this CDR3 is encoded by other sequences in the same sample as well. The entry originates in a study of control samples from healthy donors and cancer patients. Generated by immunoSEQ multiplex PCR, the TCRdb table keeps only in-frame clones and is missing some. The repertoire holds fewer than 150,000 clones, with about nine tenths as singletons. Germline CDR1 and CDR2: SEHNR and FQNEAQ (reference sequence). The CDR3 covers 15 residues. Deletions cut 1 base from V and 2 bases from J, with 6 bases between. Sequencing was carried out using blood. This rearrangement joins TRBV7-9 to TRBJ2-6; D uncertain. The origin of this receptor is a woman aged 18-35 years in good health. The CDR3 loop is CASSLGLTGANVLTF. The CDR3 DNA sequence: TGTGCCAGCAGCTTAGGGCTTACTGGGGCCAACGTCCTGACTTTC. The variable domain in full, with the rest retrieved from reference TRBV7-9 and TRBJ2-6, is DTGVSQNPRHKITKRGQNVTFRCDPISEHNRLYWYRQTLGQGPEFLTYFQNEAQLEKSRLLSDRFSAERPKGSFSTLEIQRTEQGDSAMYLCASSLGLTGANVLTFGAGSRLTVL.